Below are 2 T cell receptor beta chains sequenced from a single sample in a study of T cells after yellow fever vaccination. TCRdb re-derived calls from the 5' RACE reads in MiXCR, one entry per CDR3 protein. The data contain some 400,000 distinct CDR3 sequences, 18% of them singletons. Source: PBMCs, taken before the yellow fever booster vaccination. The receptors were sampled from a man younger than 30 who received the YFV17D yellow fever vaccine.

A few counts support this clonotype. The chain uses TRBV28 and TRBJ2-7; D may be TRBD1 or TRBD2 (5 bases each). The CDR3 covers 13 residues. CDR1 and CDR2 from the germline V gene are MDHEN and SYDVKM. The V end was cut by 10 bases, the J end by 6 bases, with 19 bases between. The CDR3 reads CATGTASLAEQYV. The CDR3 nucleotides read TGTGCCACCGGGACGGCGAGTCTGGCCGAGCAGTACGTC.

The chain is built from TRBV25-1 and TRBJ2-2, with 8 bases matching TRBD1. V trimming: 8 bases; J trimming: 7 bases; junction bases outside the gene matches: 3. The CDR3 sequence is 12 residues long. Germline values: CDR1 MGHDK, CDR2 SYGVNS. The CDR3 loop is CASQGAYGELFF. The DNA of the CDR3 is TGTGCCAGCCAGGGGGCGTACGGGGAGCTGTTTTTT.